A selection of T cell receptor beta chains follows, all from one sample in a study of blood T cell repertoires in COVID-19. Libraries were prepared by immunoSEQ multiplex PCR; TCRdb keeps only in-frame clonotypes and omits some of them. The sample lists 150,000 to 200,000 clones, over 70% occurring once. The specimen was peripheral blood. Receptor source: a man between 60 and 75 years old with active or convalescent COVID-19. The CDR3 runs from the conserved cysteine through the conserved F or W. The D gene is left open where the match is weak. Clone size appears in some rows only: once, few, many, or a class for an expanded clone.

-	TRBV29-1	14	TRBJ2-3	TRBD2	TGCAGCGTTGGAGGGACTAGCGGCACAGATACGCAGTATTTT	CSVGGTSGTDTQYF
-	TRBV9	16	TRBJ2-5	TRBD2	TGTGCCAGCAGCGTAGGTAGCGGGGGGGGTAGGGAGACCCAGTACTTC	CASSVGSGGGRETQYF
-	TRBV6-5	15	TRBJ2-7	-	TGTGCCAGCAGAAACGGGCCGACTAGCTCCTACGAGCAGTACTTC	CASRNGPTSSYEQYF
-	TRBV24-1	16	TRBJ2-1	TRBD2	TGTGCCACCAGTGACTACGGACTAGCGGAAGACAATGAGCAGTTCTTC	CATSDYGLAEDNEQFF
-	TRBV4-3	20	TRBJ2-2	TRBD2	TGCGCCAGCAGCCAAGGGACTAGTAGAGGGAGGGCCGGGAACACCGGGGAGCTGTTTTTT	CASSQGTSRGRAGNTGELFF
-	TRBV7-2	13	TRBJ2-1	-	TGTGCCAGCAGCCTATTTTTGTACAATGAGCAGTTCTTC	CASSLFLYNEQFF
-	TRBV5-1	13	TRBJ1-1	TRBD1	TGCGCCAGCGGCGACAGGGAAAACACTGAAGCTTTCTTT	CASGDRENTEAFF
-	TRBV3-1/TRBV3-2	19	TRBJ1-1	-	TGTGCCAGCAGCCAAGAAAATAGGGTTTCGGGGATGGGGAACACTGAAGCTTTCTTT	CASSQENRVSGMGNTEAFF
-	TRBV28	16	TRBJ1-2	TRBD1	TGTGCCAGCAGTACCCACCCTGCAGGGGGCGGCTATGGCTACACCTTC	CASSTHPAGGGYGYTF
-	TRBV5-1	15	TRBJ2-2	-	TGCGCCAGCAGCTTGTCGTCCCAGTCGACCGGGGAGCTGTTTTTT	CASSLSSQSTGELFF
-	TRBV6-1	17	TRBJ1-2	-	TGTGCCAGCAGTGAAGACTGGGGGATAGGGACTCGCTATGGCTACACCTTC	CASSEDWGIGTRYGYTF
-	TRBV5-4	15	TRBJ2-3	-	TGTGCCAGCAGCTCCCAGGGCCCCGGCACAGATACGCAGTATTTT	CASSSQGPGTDTQYF
-	TRBV7-2	14	TRBJ1-1	-	TGTGCCAGCAGCTTAGAAAGGGGGAGTACTGAAGCTTTCTTT	CASSLERGSTEAFF
-	TRBV19	13	TRBJ2-3	-	TGTGCCAGTAGTCATTCTAGCCCAGATACGCAGTATTTT	CASSHSSPDTQYF
once	TRBV7-3	17	TRBJ2-3	TRBD2	TGTGCCAGCAGCCGAGGACTAGCGGGAGGTCCGCCAGATACGCAGTATTTT	CASSRGLAGGPPDTQYF
-	TRBV13	16	TRBJ1-6	TRBD1	TGTGCCAGCAGCGCCCCTAGGGGGCGCATAGATTCACCCCTCCACTTT	CASSAPRGRIDSPLHF
once	TRBV28	14	TRBJ2-2	TRBD2	TGTGCCAGCAGGGGAGCGGGGGACACCGGGGAGCTGTTTTTT	CASRGAGDTGELFF
-	TRBV6-5	13	TRBJ2-7	TRBD1	TGTGCCAGCACCCTCGGACAGGGGTACGAGCAGTACTTC	CASTLGQGYEQYF
-	TRBV6-2/TRBV6-3	16	TRBJ2-3	-	TGTGCCAGCAGCTTCTTCGGGCGGGGCAGCACAGATACGCAGTATTTT	CASSFFGRGSTDTQYF
-	TRBV18	16	TRBJ2-1	TRBD1	TGTGCCAGCTCACCGCCCCGCCGGGACAGGGACAATGAGCAGTTCTTC	CASSPPRRDRDNEQFF
few	TRBV5-5	14	TRBJ2-5	-	TGTGCCAGCAGCTTGGGTGGGAGTCAGGAGACCCAGTACTTC	CASSLGGSQETQYF
-	TRBV7-8	15	TRBJ2-7	TRBD2	TGTGCCAGCAGCTTAGTGGTTAGCGGGGCCTACGAGCAGTACTTC	CASSLVVSGAYEQYF
-	TRBV5-1	14	TRBJ2-1	-	TGCGCCAGCAGCTTGGACAGATTCTACAATGAGCAGTTCTTC	CASSLDRFYNEQFF
-	TRBV7-9	12	TRBJ2-7	-	TGTGCCAGCAGCGATGACAGCTACGAGCAGTACTTC	CASSDDSYEQYF
-	TRBV27	15	TRBJ2-7	-	TGTGCCAGCAGTCCTACCACAGTGCCCTCCTACGAGCAGTACTTC	CASSPTTVPSYEQYF
-	TRBV19	14	TRBJ1-6	-	TGTGCCAGTAGTAGACCGGGATCCAATTCACCCCTCCACTTT	CASSRPGSNSPLHF
-	TRBV7-2	15	TRBJ1-2	-	TGTGCCAGCAGCTCCCGGACGGGATCCCTGGGAGGCTACACCTTC	CASSSRTGSLGGYTF